Following are 27 T cell receptor beta chains from one sample sequenced in a study of T cells in Graves' hyperthyroidism and ophthalmopathy. Regions amplified from RNA transcripts were the TCR beta CDR3 regions. TCR CDR3 regions were first amplified by RT-PCR with HTBI primers. MiXCR was run by TCRdb on the multiplex PCR reads, yielding one entry per CDR3 protein. Of roughly 250,000 distinct CDR3 sequences in the sample, 16% were seen once. What was sequenced was blood. Receptor source: a young woman with Graves' ophthalmopathy.

This clonotype appeared many times. The chain recombines TRBV6-2 or TRBV6-3 with TRBJ2-2; 9 positions match TRBD2. This CDR3 is built from 15 residues. Germline trimming cut 9 bases from V and 1 base from J; bases unmatched to any gene: 6. Germline V lookup: CDR1 MNHEY, CDR2 SVGEGT. The CDR3 coding sequence is TGTGCCAGTCAGGGAGCGGGAGGGAACACCGGGGAGCTGTTTTTT. As protein: CASQGAGGNTGELFF.

This chain connects TRBV6-2 or TRBV6-3 to TRBJ2-7; TRBD2 aligns across 12 bases. The CDR3 spans 17 residues. CDR1 and CDR2 (germline): MNHEY, SVGEGT. Unmatched junction bases numbered 12, after V lost 7 bases and J lost 2 bases. DNA for the CDR3: TGTGCCAGCACCACCTGGGGACTAGCGGGCCATACCTACGAGCAGTACTTC. It yields the protein CASTTWGLAGHTYEQYF.

The sample holds many counts of this clonotype. This chain links TRBV20-1 with TRBJ1-6; the D is unclear. With 5 bases removed from V and 6 bases from J, the gap between germline ends came to 20 bases. Germline lookup yields CDR1 DFQATT and CDR2 SNEGSKA (reference sequence). The CDR3 length is 16 residues. CDR3 in DNA: TGCAGTGCTCCCTCCGGTGGGCGTAGCTTTAATTCACCCCTCCACTTT. Translated: CSAPSGGRSFNSPLHF.

This clonotype was detected many times. The rearrangement joins TRBV12-3 or TRBV12-4 to TRBJ1-5; possible D gene TRBD1, 6 bases. Deletions cut 5 bases from V and 6 bases from J, with 17 bases between. This CDR3 has 15 residues. CDR3 amino acids: CASSTWTAIGQPQHF. DNA for the CDR3: TGTGCCAGCAGTACCTGGACAGCAATCGGTCAGCCCCAGCATTTT.

This clonotype has ten or more counts. The gene calls are TRBV20-1 and TRBJ2-2; 8 nucleotides line up with TRBD2. There are 15 residues in the CDR3. Looked up from germline, CDR1 is DFQATT and CDR2 is SNEGSKA (reference sequence). V shed 3 bases, J shed 2 bases, and the junction held 5 bases outside the gene matches. Written as DNA, the CDR3 is TGCAGTGCTAGGGGTAGCGGGACAAACACCGGGGAGCTGTTTTTT. This sequence encodes CSARGSGTNTGELFF.

The table lists this clonotype with many counts. This chain uses TRBV11-2 with TRBJ1-1; D call uncertain. The CDR3 is 14 amino acids. Trimming left V 5 bases short and J 4 bases short, with 14 bases between. Germline V gene lookup returns CDR1 SGHAT and CDR2 FQNNGV. DNA of the CDR3: TGTGCCAGCAGCCAAAACCCCGGGTCCACTGAAGCTTTCTTT. Its translation is CASSQNPGSTEAFF.

This clonotype has more than one count but fewer than ten. The CDR3 sequence is CASSYSGPNLGDTQYF. Here the CDR3 DNA reads TGTGCCAGCAGTTACTCCGGCCCGAATCTCGGAGATACGCAGTATTTT. The V gene is TRBV6-5, the J gene TRBJ2-3, with D uncertain. The germline gives CDR1 MNHEY, CDR2 SVGAGI. The V and J ends lost 0 bases and 5 bases respectively, with 15 bases between them. This CDR3 spans 16 amino acids.

This clonotype was seen many times. This rearrangement joins TRBV6-2 or TRBV6-3 to TRBJ1-1, with D possibly TRBD1 on 6 matching bases. The V end lost 4 bases, the J end lost 3 bases, and 15 bases lay between the germline ends. The CDR3 runs to 15 residues. In germline, CDR1 is MNHEY, CDR2 SVGEGT. The CDR3 loop reads CASSFTRGPDTEAFF. The CDR3 DNA follows: TGTGCCAGCAGTTTCACCAGGGGACCGGACACTGAAGCTTTCTTT.

This clonotype has only a few counts. V is TRBV19 and J is TRBJ2-7; 9 positions agree with TRBD2. Germline V gene data show CDR1 as LNHDA and CDR2 as SQIVND (reference sequence). J gave up 2 bases and V 6 bases, and 5 bases lay outside the gene matches. The CDR3 consists of 14 residues. This chain's CDR3 is CASSRLAETYEQYF. CDR3 nucleotides: TGTGCCAGTAGCCGACTAGCGGAGACCTACGAGCAGTACTTC. Drawing the rest from reference TRBV19 and TRBJ2-7, the complete variable domain is DGGITQSPKYLFRKEGQNVTLSCEQNLNHDAMYWYRQDPGQGLRLIYYSQIVNDFQKGDIAEGYSVSREKKESFPLTVTSAQKNPTAFYLCASSRLAETYEQYFGPGTRLTVT.

This clonotype was seen many times. The chain carries TRBV15 and TRBJ1-5; the D is unclear. Germline V gives CDR1 LNHNV, CDR2 YYDKDF (reference sequence). CDR3 length: 13 amino acids. The V gene lost 0 bases and the J gene lost 5 bases, with 5 bases spanning the gap. The CDR3 DNA sequence: TGTGCCACCAGCAGAGATCTACATCAGCCCCAGCATTTT. It encodes CATSRDLHQPQHF.

This clonotype appeared many times. CDR3 residues: CASSSGDVTFF. CDR3 in DNA: TGTGCCAGCAGCTCAGGTGACGTGACTTTCTTT. The chain has TRBV7-2 and TRBJ1-1; D remains ambiguous. Trimming took off 4 bases at V and 12 bases at J, with 12 bases between the two ends. Germline CDR1 is SGHTA and CDR2 is FQGNSA. This CDR3 is built from 11 residues.

This clonotype was detected many times. The chain joins TRBV7-3 to TRBJ2-3; perhaps TRBD1 as D (5 bases). Germline CDR1 SGHTA, CDR2 FQGTGA. The ends were cut back, 0 bases at V and 4 bases at J, with 8 bases in the middle. This CDR3 is built from 14 residues. Here the CDR3 reads CASSLTPRADTQYF. The CDR3 DNA reads TGTGCCAGCAGCTTAACTCCCAGGGCAGATACGCAGTATTTT.

At least ten counts were recorded for this clonotype. The V call is TRBV19, the J call TRBJ2-2; TRBD2 aligns across 8 bases. V dropped 6 bases and J dropped 1; count of bases not matched to a gene: 7. Germline CDR1 LNHDA, CDR2 SQIVND (reference sequence). The CDR3 length is 16 residues. The CDR3 here is CASSISSGVNTGELFF. CDR3 coding DNA: TGTGCCAGTAGCATCAGTAGCGGGGTGAACACCGGGGAGCTGTTTTTT.

In this sample, this clonotype turned up many times. V and J are TRBV3-1 and TRBJ2-5; TRBD1 or TRBD2 may be the D gene (6 bases each). V gave up 4 bases and J gave up 4 bases, with 19 bases separating them. The CDR3 totals 16 residues. The germline gives CDR1 LGHDT, CDR2 YNNKEL (reference sequence). The chain's CDR3 is CASSRGLGGLGETQYF. CDR3 DNA: TGTGCCAGCAGCCGAGGGCTAGGGGGGCTGGGAGAGACCCAGTACTTC.

This clonotype was recorded a few times. Possible read error: a much larger clone is one base away. V gene TRBV6-1 combines with J gene TRBJ2-2, with D unclear. Germline V gene data show CDR1 as MNHNS and CDR2 as SASEGT. The V end lost 0 bases, the J end lost 5 bases, and 10 bases lay between the germline ends. This CDR3 is 15 amino acids long. The DNA for the CDR3 is TGTGCCAGCAGTGAAGCTCTCCTCAGGACCGGGGAGCTGTTTTTT. Translating it yields CASSEALLRTGELFF.

V gene TRBV5-6 combines with J gene TRBJ2-3, with 12 bases fitting TRBD2. Germline V lookup: CDR1 SGHDT, CDR2 YYEEEE. The CDR3 length is 15 residues. J gave up 4 bases and V 1 base, and 1 base lay outside the gene matches. In DNA form, the CDR3 reads TGTGCCAGCAGCTTGTCTAGCGGGGGGGCAGATACGCAGTATTTT. This translates into CASSLSSGGADTQYF. Together with reference TRBV5-6 and TRBJ2-3, the CDR3 gives the full variable domain: DAGVTQSPTHLIKTRGQQVTLRCSPKSGHDTVSWYQQALGQGPQFIFQYYEEEERQRGNFPDRFSGHQFPNYSSELNVNALLLGDSALYLCASSLSSGGADTQYFGPGTRLTVL.

This clonotype was seen ten or more times. The CDR3 bases are TGCGCCAGCAGCCAATTTGTAGATTCGGAAGAGCAGTACTTC. Residues: CASSQFVDSEEQYF. V usage is TRBV4-1 and J usage is TRBJ2-7; D gene unclear. The CDR3 totals 14 residues. CDR1 is MGHRA, CDR2 YSYEKL, per germline. V lost 2 bases to trimming and J lost 7 bases, with 15 bases between them.

This clonotype was recorded many times. The chain employs TRBV6-1 and TRBJ1-1, with 8 bases fitting TRBD1. This CDR3 has 15 amino acids. Germline trimming cut 5 bases from V and 10 bases from J; bases unmatched to any gene: 15. Per the germline V gene, CDR1 is MNHNS and CDR2 is SASEGT. CDR3 bases: TGTGCCAGCAGTTCGGACAGGGACGTTTCCAAAAGAGCTTTCTTT. Protein: CASSSDRDVSKRAFF.

This clonotype was seen ten or more times. The chain carries TRBV6-1 and TRBJ1-6; D is uncertain. V was shortened by 7 bases and J by 6 bases, with 16 bases between the two germline ends. The CDR3 has 15 amino acids. The germline V gene has CDR1 MNHNS and CDR2 SASEGT. The CDR3 region has the DNA TGTGCCAGCATCTCAGGAAGGACGGTTAATTCACCCCTCCACTTT. The encoded protein is CASISGRTVNSPLHF.

This clonotype was seen ten or more times. The rearrangement links TRBV7-2 to TRBJ2-2; 10 bases are a match to TRBD2. Germline V gene lookup returns CDR1 SGHTA and CDR2 FQGNSA. V shed 1 base and J 4 bases; nucleotides not matched to a gene: 6. There are 17 residues in the CDR3. The CDR3 DNA reads TGTGCCAGCAGCTTAGTTACTAGCGGGGAGTCCACCGGGGAGCTGTTTTTT. Translation gives CASSLVTSGESTGELFF.

This clonotype has ten or more counts. This chain joins TRBV5-1 and TRBJ2-1; 8 nucleotides match TRBD2. The CDR3 sequence is 19 residues long. Germline V CDR1 and CDR2: SGHRS, YFSETQ. V dropped 0 bases and J dropped 0; count of bases not matched to a gene: 11. The DNA for the CDR3 is TGCGCCAGCAGCTTGGGAGTAGCGGGGAACCGCTACTCCTACAATGAGCAGTTCTTC. Its translation: CASSLGVAGNRYSYNEQFF.

This chain connects TRBV18 to TRBJ1-1; the match to TRBD1 covers 7 bases. The J segment lost 3 bases and the V segment lost 2 bases, leaving 3 bases of the junction unmatched. The CDR3 contains 14 residues. Per germline, CDR1 KGHSH and CDR2 LQKENI. The CDR3 bases are TGTGCCAGCTCACCAGGGGACAGAGACACTGAAGCTTTCTTT. Translating gives CASSPGDRDTEAFF.

The chain is built from TRBV28 and TRBJ1-4; D might be TRBD1 (6 bases). The CDR3 is 15 residues long. The germline V and J ends were trimmed by 6 bases and 5 bases, with 16 bases remaining between them. Germline CDR1 reads MDHEN; CDR2 reads SYDVKM. The CDR3 sequence: CASSPPDSGNEKLFF. CDR3 nucleotide sequence: TGTGCCAGCAGCCCTCCGGACAGTGGAAATGAAAAACTGTTTTTT.

The gene calls are TRBV3-1 and TRBJ2-5; possible D gene TRBD1, 5 bases. Germline loops: CDR1 LGHDT, CDR2 YNNKEL (reference sequence). Between the trimmed V and J ends, which lost 0 bases and 1 base, there was a span of 12 bases. This CDR3 is 16 amino acids long. The chain's CDR3 is CASSQDLTGLQETQYF. The CDR3 DNA sequence: TGTGCCAGCAGCCAAGATCTTACAGGCCTCCAAGAGACCCAGTACTTC.

The chain links TRBV20-1 to TRBJ1-5, with 8 bases matching TRBD1. J gave up 0 bases and V 5 bases, and 24 bases lay outside the gene matches. CDR1 and CDR2 from the germline V gene are DFQATT and SNEGSKA (reference sequence). The CDR3 runs to 21 residues. The CDR3 protein is CSASNTIPGTGGGYSNQPQHF. CDR3 DNA: TGCAGTGCTTCGAACACCATCCCCGGGACAGGAGGAGGATATAGCAATCAGCCCCAGCATTTT.

Ten or more counts support this clonotype. The V call is TRBV2, the J call TRBJ1-2; the match to TRBD1 covers 8 bases. The junction had 8 bases not matched to a gene; V was cut back by 4 bases and J by 4 bases. There are 15 residues in the CDR3. CDR1 and CDR2 (germline): SNHLY, FYNNEI. This CDR3 reads CASSARTGSSYGYTF. As DNA, the CDR3 is TGTGCCAGCAGTGCTAGGACAGGGTCTAGCTATGGCTACACCTTC.

This clonotype occurred a few times. The V gene is TRBV20-1, the J gene TRBJ2-2; D remains unclear. Deletions cut 4 bases from V and 1 base from J, with 4 bases between. Germline CDR1 and CDR2: DFQATT and SNEGSKA (reference sequence). The CDR3 length is 12 residues. In DNA form, the CDR3 reads TGCAGTGCTAACAAGAACACCGGGGAGCTGTTTTTT. Translation gives CSANKNTGELFF.